This T cell receptor (beta chain) was profiled in a study of T-cell reconstitution after alpha-beta-depleted transplantation in children. This clonotype showed up many times. Preparation of the TCRbeta library involved a method that used unique molecular identifiers. TCRdb redid the calling of the PCR reads with MiXCR, one entry per CDR3 protein. The sample has hundreds of thousands of distinct CDR3 sequences, roughly 17% seen once. V dropped 1 base and J dropped 5; count of bases not matched to a gene: 7. The germline V gene has CDR1 SGHAT and CDR2 FQNNGV. The CDR3 sequence is 15 residues long. The clonotype comes from a human donor who donated a stem cell graft to a child with acute myeloid leukemia. The sample consisted of PBMCs from the stem cell graft donor, taken from the stem cell graft. This chain uses TRBV11-2 with TRBJ2-5; 7 nucleotides match TRBD2. CDR3 protein: CASSLVGGTGETQYF. CDR3 DNA sequence: TGTGCCAGCAGCTTAGTCGGGGGGACGGGGGAGACCCAGTACTTC.